One sample yielded the 27 T cell receptor beta chains listed below, sequenced in a study of regulatory T cells in long-lasting Graves disease. Construction of TCR beta libraries relied on iRepertoire HTBI primers and on Arm-PCR targeting CDR3 regions. One entry per CDR3 protein results from TCRdb running MiXCR on the multiplex PCR reads. The sample holds roughly 380,000 distinct CDR3 sequences; 15% to 18% are singletons and the top ten take approximately 22%. The time point was: newly diagnosed GD, antithyroid drugs for less than 3 months. Preparation of the TCR library used RNA extracted from PBMCs. The specimen comprised peripheral blood mononuclear cells (PBMCs), sampled at new diagnosis, from a patient treated with antithyroid drugs. Receptor source: a female donor with Graves disease.

The genes are TRBV2 and TRBJ1-1; D possibly corresponds to TRBD1 (6 bases). This CDR3 comprises 14 residues. In germline, CDR1 is SNHLY, CDR2 FYNNEI. Trimming pared 8 bases from V and 2 bases from J, leaving 15 bases between. The CDR3 loop reads CASVRGAGNTEAFF. The DNA of the CDR3 is TGTGCCAGCGTCCGGGGGGCAGGAAACACTGAAGCTTTCTTT.

This clonotype was seen only a few times. This may arise from a read error, as a much more abundant clone is one base away. The genes are TRBV28 and TRBJ2-5, with 9 bases fitting TRBD2. The CDR3 sequence is 15 residues long. In germline, CDR1 is MDHEN, CDR2 SYDVKM. The junction had 11 bases not matched to a gene; V was cut back by 6 bases and J by 6 bases. Written as DNA, the CDR3 is TGTGCCAGCAGCGGTTTCGCTAGCGGGGCGCAGACCCAGTACTTC. Translated: CASSGFASGAQTQYF.

In this sample, this clonotype turned up many times. This chain links TRBV11-2 with TRBJ1-2, with 9 positions matching TRBD1. The CDR3 is 14 residues long. Germline V gives CDR1 SGHAT, CDR2 FQNNGV. V lost 6 bases to trimming and J lost 8 bases; unmatched junction nucleotides: 10. CDR3 bases: TGTGCCAGCAGACAACCGGGACAGGGAAAGGGCTACACCTTC. This sequence encodes CASRQPGQGKGYTF. Drawing the rest from reference TRBV11-2 and TRBJ1-2, the complete variable domain is EAGVAQSPRYKIIEKRQSVAFWCNPISGHATLYWYQQILGQGPKLLIQFQNNGVVDDSQLPKDRFSAERLKGVDSTLKIQPAKLEDSAVYLCASRQPGQGKGYTFGSGTRLTVV.

There are a few counts of this clonotype. The V call is TRBV27, the J call TRBJ1-4; D is possibly TRBD1 (5 bases). Germline values: CDR1 MNHEY, CDR2 SMNVEV (reference sequence). CDR3 length equals 16 residues. Trimming left V 5 bases short and J 8 bases short, with 21 bases between. CDR3 DNA: TGTGCCAGCAGTCCACCCCGGGCGGGGGGGAAAGAAAAACTGTTTTTT. Translated, it gives CASSPPRAGGKEKLFF.

In this sample, this clonotype turned up many times. V and J are TRBV12-3 or TRBV12-4 and TRBJ2-1; 8 bases are shared with TRBD2. The junction had 11 bases not matched to a gene; V was cut back by 6 bases and J by 7 bases. The CDR3 is made up of 15 amino acids. This CDR3 is CASRPSGTSGNEQFF. The CDR3 coding sequence is TGTGCCAGCAGGCCCTCCGGGACTAGTGGTAATGAGCAGTTCTTC.

In this sample, this clonotype turned up many times. J is TRBJ2-2 and V is TRBV28; D is perhaps TRBD2 (5 bases). CDR3 size: 15 residues. The V gene's germline CDR1 is MDHEN and CDR2 SYDVKM. V was clipped by 11 bases and J by 7 bases, with 23 bases between them. CDR3 bases: TGTGCCGCTAGGCTCAGACCTTTAGGAGGCGGGGAGCTGTTTTTT. It is translated as CAARLRPLGGGELFF.

Comment on this clonotype: This clone may be a read error of a much larger clone one base away. The CDR3 sequence: CAISARQDNQPQHF. For the CDR3, the DNA is TGTGCCATCAGTGCGCGACAGGACAATCAGCCCCAGCATTTT. This chain links TRBV10-3 with TRBJ1-5; D may be TRBD1 (6 bases). V dropped 4 bases and J dropped 3 bases, with 10 bases sitting between them. The CDR3 covers 14 residues. Germline CDR1 reads ENHRY; CDR2 reads SYGVKD.

The sample holds many counts of this clonotype. The V and J genes are TRBV12-3 or TRBV12-4 and TRBJ1-5, with 9 bases aligning to TRBD1. This CDR3 has 22 residues. Trimming took 3 bases from V and 0 from J; bases not matched to a gene: 21. CDR3 nucleotides: TGTGCCAGCAGTTTTTACAGATCCGGGACAGGGACTTCTAATTTTAGCAATCAGCCCCAGCATTTT. It codes for CASSFYRSGTGTSNFSNQPQHF.

This clonotype came up many times. The chain has TRBV27 and TRBJ1-1; perhaps TRBD1 as D (5 bases). This CDR3 region has 11 residues. Looked up from germline, CDR1 is MNHEY and CDR2 is SMNVEV (reference sequence). The germline V and J ends were trimmed by 5 bases and 8 bases, with 9 bases remaining between them. The DNA of the CDR3 is TGTGCCAGCAGTACAAACAGGGAAGCTTTCTTT. This encodes CASSTNREAFF.

The sample holds many counts of this clonotype. The chain has TRBV28 and TRBJ2-5, with 9 bases lining up with TRBD2. The CDR3 loop spans 15 amino acids. Per germline, CDR1 MDHEN and CDR2 SYDVKM. V lost 3 bases to trimming and J lost 6 bases; unmatched junction nucleotides: 8. CDR3 nucleotide sequence: TGTGCCAGCAGTTTTTTCCCCAGCGGGAGGCAGACCCAGTACTTC. Translated, it gives CASSFFPSGRQTQYF.

This clonotype has just a few counts. The chain uses TRBV6-2 or TRBV6-3 and TRBJ1-2; tentatively, D is TRBD1 (6 bases). This CDR3 region has 16 residues. The ends were cut back, 2 bases at V and 7 bases at J, with 20 bases in the middle. CDR1 MNHEY and CDR2 SVGEGT come from the germline V gene. The CDR3 loop reads CASSYGFGTNILGYTF. The CDR3 nucleotides read TGTGCCAGCAGTTACGGGTTTGGGACAAACATACTTGGCTACACCTTC.

The CDR3 nucleotides read TGCAGTGCTAGTCACGGGGGCTCTTCGGTAGAGCAGTACTTC. This encodes CSASHGGSSVEQYF. V is TRBV20-1 and J is TRBJ2-7, with D perhaps being TRBD1 or TRBD2 (6 bases each). Germline V gene lookup returns CDR1 DFQATT and CDR2 SNEGSKA (reference sequence). Deletions cut 3 bases from V and 7 bases from J, with 19 bases between. The CDR3 covers 14 residues.

This clonotype showed up just a few times. The chain uses TRBV5-4 and TRBJ2-2; TRBD1 agrees at 8 bases. This CDR3 has 14 amino acids. Per germline, CDR1 SGHNT and CDR2 YYREEE (reference sequence). V dropped 4 bases and J dropped 5; count of bases not matched to a gene: 4. CDR3 protein: CASSPRTGTGELFF. The CDR3 DNA reads as TGTGCCAGCAGCCCAAGGACAGGGACCGGGGAGCTGTTTTTT.

Remarks on this clonotype: A far larger clone is a single base away, which makes a read error likely. The chain employs TRBV7-2 and TRBJ2-1; no firm D call. The length of the CDR3 is 17 residues. Germline CDR1 SGHTA, CDR2 FQGNSA. CDR3 residues: CACSPPRVKKAYNEQFF. The CDR3 DNA sequence: TGTGCCTGCAGCCCCCCCCGCGTAAAGAAGGCCTACAATGAGCAGTTCTTC.

This clonotype was counted many times. The J gene is TRBJ2-3, the V gene TRBV20-1; unclear D gene. The CDR3 loop spans 14 amino acids. V gave up 2 bases and J gave up 0 bases, with 9 bases separating them. CDR1 is DFQATT, CDR2 SNEGSKA, per germline (reference sequence). The CDR3 DNA is TGCAGTGCTAGACCCGTACTTAGCACAGATACGCAGTATTTT. Translating it yields CSARPVLSTDTQYF.

The chain employs TRBV28 and TRBJ2-7, with D tentatively TRBD1 or TRBD2 (6 bases each). This CDR3 is built from 15 residues. From germline, CDR1 is MDHEN and CDR2 SYDVKM. Trimming cost V 2 bases and J 0 bases, with 11 bases left between them. The CDR3 loop reads CASSLKGGSSYEQYF. The CDR3 DNA follows: TGTGCCAGCAGTTTAAAGGGGGGAAGCTCCTACGAGCAGTACTTC.

In this sample, this clonotype turned up many times. CDR3 protein: CASSSRDSGNTIYF. In nucleotides, the CDR3 is TGTGCCAGCAGCTCCCGGGACAGCGGAAACACCATATATTTT. This chain links TRBV11-2 with TRBJ1-3; 7 bases match TRBD1. CDR1 is SGHAT and CDR2 is FQNNGV in the germline V gene. CDR3 length: 14 amino acids. V gave up 4 bases and J gave up 4 bases; unmatched junction bases: 4.

This clonotype was seen many times. The rearrangement links TRBV20-1 to TRBJ2-2; 10 bases line up with TRBD2. The ends lost 1 base at V and 2 bases at J; junction bases unmatched: 7. The CDR3 loop spans 17 amino acids. Germline lookup yields CDR1 DFQATT and CDR2 SNEGSKA (reference sequence). CDR3 sequence: CSARGVSGRTNTGELFF. The CDR3 region has the DNA TGCAGTGCTAGAGGTGTTAGCGGGAGGACCAACACCGGGGAGCTGTTTTTT.

This clonotype has at least ten counts. The chain couples TRBV13 to TRBJ2-2; possibly TRBD1 or TRBD2 for D (6 bases each). The CDR3 has 17 amino acids. Looked up from germline, CDR1 is PRHDT and CDR2 is FYEKMQ (reference sequence). Trimming took 1 base from V and 2 from J, leaving 14 bases between them. DNA of the CDR3: TGTGCCAGCAGCTTAGAAGTGGGGGGCCTTAACACCGGGGAGCTGTTTTTT. Translation: CASSLEVGGLNTGELFF.

This clonotype was seen at least ten times. The chain's CDR3 is CASRGTDEAFF. The CDR3 nucleotides are TGTGCCAGCAGGGGGACAGATGAAGCTTTCTTT. The gene calls are TRBV2 and TRBJ1-1; 7 bases match TRBD1. The germline V gene has CDR1 SNHLY and CDR2 FYNNEI. J gave up 7 bases and V 6 bases, and 2 bases lay outside the gene matches. The CDR3 covers 11 residues.

This clonotype was recorded at least ten times. The chain links TRBV7-9 to TRBJ1-5, with D tentatively TRBD1 (5 bases). The V gene's germline CDR1 is SEHNR and CDR2 FQNEAQ (reference sequence). There are 13 residues in the CDR3. V shed 3 bases and J shed 6 bases, with 9 bases lying between them. CDR3 sequence reads: CASSFGGFQPQHF. Written as DNA, the CDR3 is TGTGCCAGCAGCTTTGGGGGATTTCAGCCCCAGCATTTT.

This clonotype was counted at least ten times. The V call is TRBV12-3 or TRBV12-4, the J call TRBJ1-2, with D maybe TRBD1 (5 bases). The V gene lost 3 bases and the J gene lost 0 bases, with 8 bases spanning the gap. The CDR3 runs 14 residues. CDR3 in DNA: TGTGCCAGCAGTTTTTCAGGGTCTAACTATGGCTACACCTTC. Translation: CASSFSGSNYGYTF.

This clonotype came up many times. The rearrangement links TRBV7-2 to TRBJ2-3; TRBD2 matches 11 bases. J lost 5 bases, V lost 3 bases, and 22 bases had no gene match. Per germline, CDR1 SGHTA and CDR2 FQGNSA. This CDR3 is 21 amino acids long. This CDR3 is CASSFAPLGGSGRAGGDTQYF. DNA for the CDR3: TGTGCCAGCAGCTTCGCCCCCTTAGGGGGTAGCGGGAGGGCCGGGGGAGATACGCAGTATTTT.

This clonotype was seen a few times. The V call is TRBV5-1, the J call TRBJ2-1; TRBD2 agrees at 7 bases. Germline lookup yields CDR1 SGHRS and CDR2 YFSETQ. The CDR3 length is 14 residues. V shed 2 bases and J 8 bases; nucleotides not matched to a gene: 7. The CDR3 coding sequence is TGCGCCAGCAGCTTCGGTAGGGGAGGGGATGAGCAGTTCTTC. This sequence encodes CASSFGRGGDEQFF.

This clonotype was detected many times. The V call is TRBV27, the J call TRBJ2-3, with TRBD2 identical over 11 bases. CDR3 length equals 16 residues. Germline V gives CDR1 MNHEY, CDR2 SMNVEV (reference sequence). The J segment lost 5 bases and the V segment lost 4 bases, leaving 8 bases of the junction unmatched. The CDR3 DNA is TGTGCCAGCAGTTCGTTAGCGGGAGGGTTGGGAGATACGCAGTATTTT. Translating gives CASSSLAGGLGDTQYF.

This clonotype was detected ten times or more. V gene TRBV11-2 combines with J gene TRBJ2-5; 8 bases map to TRBD1. Unmatched junction bases numbered 15, after V lost 3 bases and J lost 6 bases. Germline V gives CDR1 SGHAT, CDR2 FQNNGV. The length of the CDR3 is 17 residues. CDR3 nucleotides: TGTGCCAGCAGCTTTCCCTCGACAGGGGCATCAAGGAAGACCCAGTACTTC. Its protein product is CASSFPSTGASRKTQYF.

This clonotype came up a few times. The V and J genes are TRBV20-1 and TRBJ2-1; either TRBD1 or TRBD2 may supply D (6 bases each). With 0 bases removed from V and 3 bases from J, the gap between germline ends came to 12 bases. The CDR3 is made up of 15 amino acids. Per the germline V gene, CDR1 is DFQATT and CDR2 is SNEGSKA (reference sequence). The CDR3 coding sequence is TGCAGTGCTAGAGATTTCGGGGGCCTCTACAATGAGCAGTTCTTC. It codes for CSARDFGGLYNEQFF.